This TCR beta chain was sequenced during a study of T-cell reconstitution after alpha-beta-depleted transplantation in children. The sample holds a few counts of this clonotype. Preparation of the TCRbeta library used unique molecular identifiers. TCRdb itself ran the PCR reads through MiXCR, one entry per CDR3 protein. This sample carries hundreds of thousands of distinct CDR3 sequences, about 15% of them seen once, and the ten largest clones take 0.8% to 1.1%. The specimen was PBMCs from the stem cell graft donor, collected from the stem cell graft. This sequence originates from a human donor who donated a stem cell graft to a child with acute myeloid leukemia.

Written as DNA, the CDR3 is TGTGCCAGCACCAGGTACCAGGGGGACTCCTATAATTCACCCCTCCACTTT. Protein product: CASTRYQGDSYNSPLHF. V usage is TRBV4-2 and J usage is TRBJ1-6; 7 bases map to TRBD1. Germline V gene sequence: CDR1 LGHNA, CDR2 YNFKEQ. J was trimmed by 0 bases and V by 7 bases; bases with no gene match: 9. This CDR3 contains 17 residues.